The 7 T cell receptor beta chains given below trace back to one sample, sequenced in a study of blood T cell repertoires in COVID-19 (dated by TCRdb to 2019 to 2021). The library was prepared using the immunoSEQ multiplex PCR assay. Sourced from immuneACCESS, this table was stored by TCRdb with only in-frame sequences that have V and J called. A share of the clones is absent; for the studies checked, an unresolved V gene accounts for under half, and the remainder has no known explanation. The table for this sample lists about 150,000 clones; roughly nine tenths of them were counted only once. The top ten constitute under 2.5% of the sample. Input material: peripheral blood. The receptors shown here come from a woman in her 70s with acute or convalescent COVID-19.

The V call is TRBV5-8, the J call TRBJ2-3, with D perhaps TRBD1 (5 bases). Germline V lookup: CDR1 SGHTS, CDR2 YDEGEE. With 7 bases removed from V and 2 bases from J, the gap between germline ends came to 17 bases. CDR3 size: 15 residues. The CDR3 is CASRQWGGHTDTQYF. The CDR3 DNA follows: TGTGCCAGCCGCCAGTGGGGTGGACACACAGATACGCAGTATTTT.

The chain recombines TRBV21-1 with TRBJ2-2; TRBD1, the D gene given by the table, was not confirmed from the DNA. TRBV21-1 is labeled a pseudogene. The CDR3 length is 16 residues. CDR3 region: CASSPQVRRVTGELFF. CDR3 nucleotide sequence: TGTGCCAGCAGCCCGCAGGTAAGACGCGTCACCGGGGAGCTGTTTTTT.

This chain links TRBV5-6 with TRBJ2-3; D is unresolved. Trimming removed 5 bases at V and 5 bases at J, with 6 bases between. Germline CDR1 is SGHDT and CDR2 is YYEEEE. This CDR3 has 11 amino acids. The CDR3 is CASSLLDTQYF. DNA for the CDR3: TGTGCCAGCAGTCTACTAGATACGCAGTATTTT.

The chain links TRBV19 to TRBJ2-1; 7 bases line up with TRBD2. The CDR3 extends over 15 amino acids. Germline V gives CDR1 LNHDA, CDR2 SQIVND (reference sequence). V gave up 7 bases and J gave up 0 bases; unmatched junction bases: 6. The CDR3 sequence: CASKIGGDSYNEQFF. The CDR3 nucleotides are TGTGCCAGTAAGATTGGGGGGGACTCCTACAATGAGCAGTTCTTC.

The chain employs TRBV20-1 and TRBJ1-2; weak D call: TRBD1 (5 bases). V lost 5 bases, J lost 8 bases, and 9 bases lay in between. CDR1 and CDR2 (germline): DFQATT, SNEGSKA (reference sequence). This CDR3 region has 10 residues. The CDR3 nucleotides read TGCAGTGCTGGGCAGGGAGGCTACACCTTC. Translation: CSAGQGGYTF.

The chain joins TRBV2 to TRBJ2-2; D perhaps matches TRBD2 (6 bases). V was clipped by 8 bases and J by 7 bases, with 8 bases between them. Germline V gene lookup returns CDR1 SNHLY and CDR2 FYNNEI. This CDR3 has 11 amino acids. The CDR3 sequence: CASGGYGELFF. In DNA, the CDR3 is TGTGCCAGCGGAGGGTACGGGGAGCTGTTTTTT. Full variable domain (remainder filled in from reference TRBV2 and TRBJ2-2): EPEVTQTPSHQVTQMGQEVILRCVPISNHLYFYWYRQILGQKVEFLVSFYNNEISEKSEIFDDQFSVERPDGSNFTLKIRSTKLEDSAMYFCASGGYGELFFGEGSRLTVL.

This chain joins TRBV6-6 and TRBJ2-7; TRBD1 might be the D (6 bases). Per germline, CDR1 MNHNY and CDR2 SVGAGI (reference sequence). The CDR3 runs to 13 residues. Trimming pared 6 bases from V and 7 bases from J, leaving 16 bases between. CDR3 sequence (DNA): TGTGCCAGCAGGGCGACAGGAGTGGGGGAGCAGTACTTC. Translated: CASRATGVGEQYF.